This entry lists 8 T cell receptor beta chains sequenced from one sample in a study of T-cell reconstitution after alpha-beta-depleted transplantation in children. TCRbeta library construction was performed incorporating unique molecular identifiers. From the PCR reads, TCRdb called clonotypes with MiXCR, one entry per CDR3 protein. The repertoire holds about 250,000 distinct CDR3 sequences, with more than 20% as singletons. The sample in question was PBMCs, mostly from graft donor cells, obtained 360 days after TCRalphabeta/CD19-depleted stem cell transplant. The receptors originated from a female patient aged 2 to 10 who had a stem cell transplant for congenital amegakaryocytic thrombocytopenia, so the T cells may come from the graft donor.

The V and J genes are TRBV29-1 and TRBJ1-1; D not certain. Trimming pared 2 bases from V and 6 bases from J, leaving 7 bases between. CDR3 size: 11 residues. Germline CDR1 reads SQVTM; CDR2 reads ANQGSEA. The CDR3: CSVEQGAEAFF. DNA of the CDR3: TGCAGCGTTGAACAAGGCGCTGAAGCTTTCTTT.

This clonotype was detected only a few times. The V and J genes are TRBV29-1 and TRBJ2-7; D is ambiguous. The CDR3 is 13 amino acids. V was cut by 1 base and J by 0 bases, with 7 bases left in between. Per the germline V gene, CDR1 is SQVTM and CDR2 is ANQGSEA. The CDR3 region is CSVEGSHSYEQYF. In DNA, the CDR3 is TGCAGCGTTGAAGGCAGCCACTCCTACGAGCAGTACTTC.

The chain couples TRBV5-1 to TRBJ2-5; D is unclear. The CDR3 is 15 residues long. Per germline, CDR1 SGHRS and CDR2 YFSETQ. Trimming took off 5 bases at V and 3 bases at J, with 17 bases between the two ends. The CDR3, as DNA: TGCGCCAGCAGAGGTGGACCTGCGCAGGAAGAGACCCAGTACTTC. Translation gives CASRGGPAQEETQYF.

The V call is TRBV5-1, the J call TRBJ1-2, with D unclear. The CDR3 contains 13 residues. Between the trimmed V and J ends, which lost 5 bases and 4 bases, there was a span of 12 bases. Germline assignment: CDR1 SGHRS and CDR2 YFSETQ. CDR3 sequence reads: CASSLETIYGYTF. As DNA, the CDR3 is TGCGCCAGCAGTCTTGAGACCATCTATGGCTACACCTTC. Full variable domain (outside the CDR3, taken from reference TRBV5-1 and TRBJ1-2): KAGVTQTPRYLIKTRGQQVTLSCSPISGHRSVSWYQQTPGQGLQFLFEYFSETQRNKGNFPGRFSGRQFSNSRSEMNVSTLELGDSALYLCASSLETIYGYTFGSGTRLTVV.

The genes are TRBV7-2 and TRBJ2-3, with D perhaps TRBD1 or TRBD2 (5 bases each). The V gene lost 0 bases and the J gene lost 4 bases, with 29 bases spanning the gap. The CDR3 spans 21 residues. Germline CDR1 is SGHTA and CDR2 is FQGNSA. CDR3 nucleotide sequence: TGTGCCAGCAGCTTAGCCCAAGGCCTCATTGGCCTAGTGAGGGGTCCAGATACGCAGTATTTT. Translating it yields CASSLAQGLIGLVRGPDTQYF.

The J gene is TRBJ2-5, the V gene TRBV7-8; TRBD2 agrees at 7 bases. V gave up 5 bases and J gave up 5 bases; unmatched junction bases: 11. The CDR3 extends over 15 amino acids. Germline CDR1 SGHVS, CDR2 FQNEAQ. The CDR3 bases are TGTGCCAGCAGCCGCGGGGACGGGGAGGGCGAGACCCAGTACTTC. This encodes CASSRGDGEGETQYF. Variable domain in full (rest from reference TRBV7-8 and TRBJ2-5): GAGVSQSPRYKVAKRGQDVALRCDPISGHVSLFWYQQALGQGPEFLTYFQNEAQLDKSGLPSDRFFAERPEGSVSTLKIQRTQQEDSAVYLCASSRGDGEGETQYFGPGTRLLVL.

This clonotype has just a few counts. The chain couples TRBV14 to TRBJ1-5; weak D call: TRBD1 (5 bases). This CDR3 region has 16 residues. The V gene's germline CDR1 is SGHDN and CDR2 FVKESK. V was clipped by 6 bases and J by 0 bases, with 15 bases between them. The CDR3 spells CASRVFGQYSNQPQHF. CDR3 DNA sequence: TGTGCCAGCAGAGTATTTGGACAATATAGCAATCAGCCCCAGCATTTT.

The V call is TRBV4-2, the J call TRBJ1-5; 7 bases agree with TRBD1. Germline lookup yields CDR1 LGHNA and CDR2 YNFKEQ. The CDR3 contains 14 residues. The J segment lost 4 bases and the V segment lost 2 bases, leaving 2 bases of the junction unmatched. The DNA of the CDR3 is TGTGCCAGCAGCCAAACACAGGGGAATCAGCCCCAGCATTTT. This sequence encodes CASSQTQGNQPQHF.